These 32 T cell receptor beta chains share one sample of origin, sequenced in a study of cytomegalovirus exposure and HLA in healthy donors. The PCR contained 60 Vbeta and 13 Jbeta primers. Here immunoSEQ multiplex PCR was the method, and the copy in TCRdb shows in-frame clones only, minus some. Of about 37,000 clones in the sample, approximately 86% are singletons; the top ten hold roughly a tenth. Specimen: PBMCs. These TCRs come from a young woman in good health and CMV-seropositive.

Turning to this clone: A read error may account for a junction end that differs from germline. The genes are TRBV7-9 and TRBJ2-5, with 10 bases lining up with TRBD2. The end of the DNA aligns better with TRBJ2-7, so the J call may be wrong. This CDR3 contains 15 residues. From germline, CDR1 is SEHNR and CDR2 FQNEAQ (reference sequence). In DNA form, the CDR3 reads TGTGCCAGCAGCCTAGCGGGAGCCCTCTCCTACGAGCAGTACTTC. As protein: CASSLAGALSYEQYF.

Only a few counts were recorded for this clone. This chain links TRBV4-2 with TRBJ2-2, with TRBD2 identical over 9 bases. The CDR3 runs to 17 residues. Germline assignment: CDR1 LGHNA and CDR2 YNFKEQ. V shed 0 bases, J shed 1 base, and the junction held 3 bases outside the gene matches. The chain's CDR3 is CASSQEPRGGNTGELFF. The CDR3 bases are TGTGCCAGCAGCCAAGAACCGCGGGGGGGGAACACCGGGGAGCTGTTTTTT.

This clone was detected once. The CDR3 coding sequence is TGTGCCAGCAGCTTAGAAGGGGGGACAGGGGACCTCCTCTCTGGAAACACCATATATTTT. It is translated as CASSLEGGTGDLLSGNTIYF. The rearrangement uses TRBV11-2 and TRBJ1-3; 10 bases agree with TRBD1. Unmatched junction bases numbered 11, after V lost 0 bases and J lost 0 bases. The CDR3 totals 20 residues. From germline, CDR1 is SGHAT and CDR2 FQNNGV.

V gene TRBV2 combines with J gene TRBJ1-4, with 9 bases matching TRBD1. CDR1 and CDR2 (germline): SNHLY, FYNNEI. The CDR3 spans 15 residues. Germline trimming cut 6 bases from V and 10 bases from J; bases unmatched to any gene: 12. This CDR3 is CASRELVQGAGKLFF. The CDR3 DNA sequence: TGTGCCAGCAGGGAGTTGGTACAGGGGGCAGGAAAACTGTTTTTT.

In this sample, this clone turned up a few times. The chain joins TRBV6-4 to TRBJ2-3; the match to TRBD2 covers 9 bases. There are 15 residues in the CDR3. The junction had 5 bases not matched to a gene; V was cut back by 6 bases and J by 1 base. Germline CDR1 is MRHNA and CDR2 is SNTAGT. This CDR3 is CASSAASGGTDTQYF. The CDR3 nucleotides are TGTGCCAGCAGCGCGGCTAGCGGGGGCACAGATACGCAGTATTTT.

The rearrangement links TRBV29-1 to TRBJ2-2, with D possibly matching TRBD1 (5 bases). The CDR3 is 13 residues long. Trimming shortened V by 5 bases and J by 7 bases, and 14 bases separated the two germline ends. Germline V gene lookup returns CDR1 SQVTM and CDR2 ANQGSEA. Here the CDR3 DNA reads TGCAGCGTTAAACAACAGGATAGCGGGGAGCTGTTTTTT. This codes for CSVKQQDSGELFF.

This clone is a singleton in its sample. The chain links TRBV13 to TRBJ1-6, with D perhaps TRBD1 (5 bases). Trimming stripped 2 bases from V and 6 bases from J, with 17 bases between. This CDR3 contains 17 residues. Germline CDR1 reads PRHDT; CDR2 reads FYEKMQ (reference sequence). The CDR3 spells CASSLFTGPTANSPLHF. CDR3 nucleotides: TGTGCCAGCAGCTTATTCACCGGTCCGACAGCTAATTCACCCCTCCACTTT.

This clone was seen only once. The V gene is TRBV19, the J gene TRBJ2-7, with 11 nucleotides matching TRBD2. V shed 1 base, J shed 6 bases, and the junction held 5 bases outside the gene matches. Germline loops: CDR1 LNHDA, CDR2 SQIVND (reference sequence). The CDR3 spans 15 residues. The CDR3 loop reads CASSIGASGRFEQYF. The CDR3 nucleotides are TGTGCCAGTAGTATAGGCGCTAGCGGGAGGTTCGAGCAGTACTTC.

The J gene is TRBJ2-7, the V gene TRBV6-4; 13 nucleotides agree with TRBD2. V trimming: 3 bases; J trimming: 2 bases; junction bases outside the gene matches: 1. The CDR3 totals 15 residues. CDR1 MRHNA and CDR2 SNTAGT come from the germline V gene. The DNA of the CDR3 is TGTGCCAGCAGTGAAGGGACTAGCGGGGCCTACGAGCAGTACTTC. It yields the protein CASSEGTSGAYEQYF.

This chain uses TRBV5-8 with TRBJ2-2; TRBD2 matches at 11 bases. J was trimmed by 5 bases and V by 6 bases; bases with no gene match: 6. Germline V gene data show CDR1 as SGHTS and CDR2 as YDEGEE. The CDR3 is made up of 15 amino acids. The CDR3 region is CASTPRTSGTGELFF. The CDR3 nucleotides are TGTGCCAGCACCCCAAGGACTAGCGGGACCGGGGAGCTGTTTTTT.

The CDR3 DNA sequence: TGTGCCTGGAGTACGGGCACAGGGCCCAACACTGAAGCTTTCTTT. Encoded protein: CAWSTGTGPNTEAFF. The rearrangement uses TRBV30 and TRBJ1-1; weak D call: TRBD1 (6 bases). Germline V gives CDR1 GTSNPN, CDR2 SVGIG (reference sequence). Trimming shortened V by 2 bases and J by 2 bases, and 15 bases separated the two germline ends. CDR3 length equals 15 residues.

The chain employs TRBV5-4 and TRBJ2-7; D not resolved. V was shortened by 4 bases and J by 5 bases, with 13 bases between the two germline ends. CDR3 length: 13 amino acids. The germline V gene encodes CDR1 SGHNT and CDR2 YYREEE (reference sequence). The CDR3 DNA reads as TGTGCCAGCAGCCGTCAGGTCGAGAACGAGCAGTACTTC. Protein sequence: CASSRQVENEQYF.

The V gene is TRBV27, the J gene TRBJ2-7, with 10 bases identical to TRBD1. Unmatched junction bases numbered 7, after V lost 5 bases and J lost 3 bases. This CDR3 spans 15 amino acids. The V gene's germline CDR1 is MNHEY and CDR2 SMNVEV (reference sequence). DNA of the CDR3: TGTGCCAGCAGTATCGTCGGGACAGGGGTCTACGAGCAGTACTTC. This gives the protein CASSIVGTGVYEQYF.

V is TRBV18 and J is TRBJ2-5; 11 positions match TRBD1. The J call may be wrong; the DNA end is better matched by TRBJ2-7. Germline CDR1 and CDR2: KGHSH and LQKENI. The CDR3 covers 15 residues. CDR3 DNA sequence: TGTGCCAGCTCACCCGGACAGGGGGCGCCCTACGAGCAGTACTTC. Translated: CASSPGQGAPYEQYF.

The chain recombines TRBV30 with TRBJ1-5; D remains ambiguous. CDR3 size: 11 residues. V was clipped by 0 bases and J by 12 bases, with 9 bases between them. Germline CDR1 and CDR2: GTSNPN and SVGIG (reference sequence). Here the CDR3 reads CAWSVLGLQHF. CDR3 coding DNA: TGTGCCTGGAGTGTACTAGGGCTCCAGCATTTT.

This clone was recorded once. This chain joins TRBV5-1 and TRBJ2-2, with a tentative D call TRBD2 (5 bases). CDR1 SGHRS and CDR2 YFSETQ come from the germline V gene. This CDR3 region has 16 residues. V shed 1 base and J shed 4 bases, with 14 bases lying between them. This CDR3 reads CASSLSMLAGTGELFF. The CDR3 DNA follows: TGCGCCAGCAGCTTGTCGATGCTAGCCGGCACCGGGGAGCTGTTTTTT.

As for this clone: Compared with germline, one end of the junction differs, possibly owing to a read error. The chain uses TRBV7-9 and TRBJ2-7; 11 bases agree with TRBD1. Germline V gene lookup returns CDR1 SEHNR and CDR2 FQNEAQ (reference sequence). The CDR3 totals 19 residues. The CDR3 DNA reads as TGTTCCAGCAGCCCCTCATCTGGGGACAGGGGGTCCCTCTCCTACGAGCAGTACTTC. It is translated as CSSSPSSGDRGSLSYEQYF.

This rearrangement joins TRBV7-3 to TRBJ2-7, with D perhaps matching TRBD2 (7 bases). Per the germline V gene, CDR1 is SGHTA and CDR2 is FQGTGA. CDR3 length: 14 residues. Trimming stripped 5 bases from V and 6 bases from J, with 17 bases between. The CDR3 DNA reads TGTGCCAGCAGCCGAGGTCGGGGGGCTGTCGAGCAGTACTTC. This codes for CASSRGRGAVEQYF.

V usage is TRBV4-3 and J usage is TRBJ1-5; D gene ambiguous. The CDR3 runs 15 residues. The germline gives CDR1 LGHNA, CDR2 YSLEER. The germline V and J ends were trimmed by 0 bases and 0 bases, with 6 bases remaining between them. The CDR3 DNA reads as TGCGCCAGCAGCCAAGAACAGCTTAGCAATCAGCCCCAGCATTTT. Protein: CASSQEQLSNQPQHF.

The gene calls are TRBV27 and TRBJ2-1; 9 positions match TRBD1. In germline, CDR1 is MNHEY, CDR2 SMNVEV (reference sequence). The CDR3 sequence is 15 residues long. V lost 5 bases and J lost 0; bases outside the gene matches: 2. The CDR3 bases are TGTGCCAGCAGTGGGACAGGGAACTCCTACAATGAGCAGTTCTTC. It yields the protein CASSGTGNSYNEQFF.

The chain carries TRBV4-3 and TRBJ2-2; 9 nucleotides line up with TRBD1. Germline lookup yields CDR1 LGHNA and CDR2 YSLEER. This CDR3 is built from 18 residues. With V trimmed by 2 bases and J by 3 bases, 10 bases remained unmatched. The CDR3 DNA is TGCGCCAGCAGCCAACCCGGGACAGGGAGGCGGTACACCGGGGAGCTGTTTTTT. This gives the protein CASSQPGTGRRYTGELFF.

The V call is TRBV5-4, the J call TRBJ1-2, with 8 bases identical to TRBD1. The germline CDR1 and CDR2 sequences are SGHNT and YYREEE (reference sequence). This CDR3 has 17 amino acids. Trimming removed 4 bases from V and 4 bases from J; junction bases left unmatched: 15. The chain's CDR3 is CASSNGQGGTPVYGYTF. The CDR3 DNA reads TGTGCCAGCAGCAACGGACAGGGCGGGACCCCTGTCTATGGCTACACCTTC.

The chain is built from TRBV4-3 and TRBJ1-1, with D perhaps TRBD1 (6 bases). The CDR3 totals 16 residues. In germline, CDR1 is LGHNA, CDR2 YSLEER. Trimming left V 2 bases short and J 6 bases short, with 19 bases between. DNA for the CDR3: TGCGCCAGCAGCCAACAGGGGCTTATGGGAATCCCTGAAGCTTTCTTT. Translation gives CASSQQGLMGIPEAFF.

The chain is built from TRBV6-5 and TRBJ2-1; a weak D match, TRBD2 (6 bases). Germline V gene data show CDR1 as MNHEY and CDR2 as SVGAGI. CDR3 length: 14 amino acids. Trimming cost V 2 bases and J 5 bases, with 10 bases left between them. CDR3 amino acids: CASSYGGSDNEQFF. DNA for the CDR3: TGTGCCAGCAGTTACGGGGGGAGTGACAATGAGCAGTTCTTC.

This clone has only one observation. V gene TRBV27 combines with J gene TRBJ2-2, with D tentatively TRBD2 (5 bases). CDR3 size: 14 residues. Per germline, CDR1 MNHEY and CDR2 SMNVEV (reference sequence). V was trimmed by 5 bases and J by 7 bases, leaving 14 bases between them. CDR3 nucleotides: TGTGCCAGCAGTCCCTCCTACGGGATCGGGGAGCTGTTTTTT. Its translation is CASSPSYGIGELFF.

The chain is built from TRBV7-2 and TRBJ2-1, with a weak D call TRBD1 (6 bases). Trimming took 5 bases from V and 7 from J, leaving 18 bases between them. The length of the CDR3 is 15 residues. Germline V CDR1 and CDR2: SGHTA, FQGNSA. The CDR3 sequence: CASSPTSTQGNEQFF. CDR3 nucleotides: TGTGCCAGCAGCCCCACTAGTACTCAGGGGAATGAGCAGTTCTTC.

This chain links TRBV7-2 with TRBJ2-7; 9 nucleotides match TRBD1. CDR3 length: 15 residues. Losses at the gene ends were 5 bases for V and 6 bases for J; bases not matched to a gene: 11. Germline V lookup: CDR1 SGHTA, CDR2 FQGNSA. The CDR3 DNA reads TGTGCCAGCAGCGCAATACCGGGACAGGGTGGCGAGCAGTACTTC. Translation: CASSAIPGQGGEQYF. Looking up the rest from reference TRBV7-2 and TRBJ2-7 gives the full variable domain: GAGVSQSPSNKVTEKGKDVELRCDPISGHTALYWYRQSLGQGLEFLIYFQGNSAPDKSGLPSDRFSAERTGGSVSTLTIQRTQQEDSAVYLCASSAIPGQGGEQYFGPGTRLTVT.

This clone was detected a few times. The rearrangement uses TRBV5-6 and TRBJ1-2; tentative D call: TRBD1 (5 bases). CDR3 length: 17 residues. CDR1 and CDR2 from the germline V gene are SGHDT and YYEEEE. V was trimmed by 4 bases and J by 4 bases, leaving 23 bases between them. The CDR3 DNA sequence: TGTGCCAGCAGCGCGGGGGTCCGTGGGCAATGGGGCTATGGCTACACCTTC. It is translated as CASSAGVRGQWGYGYTF.

The gene calls are TRBV10-3 and TRBJ1-2; D is ambiguous. Germline V lookup: CDR1 ENHRY, CDR2 SYGVKD. Trimming removed 2 bases from V and 4 bases from J, with 8 bases in between. This CDR3 contains 13 residues. CDR3 bases: TGTGCCATCAGTGAGGGTCAGGCCTATGGCTACACCTTC. Its translation: CAISEGQAYGYTF.

In DNA form, the CDR3 reads TGTGCCAGCAGCTTACCGGTGGGGAGAGAGACCCAGTACTTC. Translation gives CASSLPVGRETQYF. This chain links TRBV7-8 with TRBJ2-5, with D possibly TRBD2 on 5 matching bases. The germline gives CDR1 SGHVS, CDR2 FQNEAQ. Trimming removed 2 bases at V and 4 bases at J, with 11 bases between. This CDR3 is 14 amino acids long.

The rearrangement links TRBV5-1 to TRBJ2-1; D might be TRBD2 (5 bases). The V gene's germline CDR1 is SGHRS and CDR2 YFSETQ. The CDR3 extends over 15 amino acids. V dropped 0 bases and J dropped 4 bases, with 11 bases sitting between them. The CDR3 DNA reads as TGCGCCAGCAGCTTGGCACTAGTGGGTTACAATGAGCAGTTCTTC. Translated, it gives CASSLALVGYNEQFF.

The genes are TRBV27 and TRBJ2-7, with D perhaps matching TRBD1 (5 bases). CDR1 MNHEY and CDR2 SMNVEV come from the germline V gene (reference sequence). Trimming removed 6 bases from V and 3 bases from J, with 15 bases in between. The length of the CDR3 is 14 residues. The CDR3 DNA is TGTGCCAGCAGCCGACGGCAGACAGTCTACGAGCAGTACTTC. This gives the protein CASSRRQTVYEQYF.